Below, 30 T cell receptor beta chains from the same sample are listed, as sequenced in a study of regulatory T cells in long-lasting Graves disease. Time point in this sample: persistent/refractory GD, antithyroid drugs over 5 years with positive TRAb. Following extraction of RNA from PBMCs, that RNA was used to make the TCR library. iRepertoire HTBI primers and Arm-PCR of CDR3 regions built TCR beta libraries. TCRdb used MiXCR to reprocess the multiplex PCR reads, holding one entry per CDR3 protein. This sample has 300,000 or so distinct CDR3 sequences, with around 20% found just once. The sample in question was peripheral blood mononuclear cells (PBMCs), obtained when the disease was refractory, from a patient treated with antithyroid drugs. The receptors derive from a female donor with Graves disease.

The chain has TRBV19 and TRBJ2-5; D is undetermined. With 7 bases removed from V and 4 bases from J, the gap between germline ends came to 19 bases. This CDR3 is 15 amino acids long. Germline CDR1 is LNHDA and CDR2 is SQIVND (reference sequence). The CDR3 is CASMRTLSVGETQYF. The CDR3 DNA sequence: TGTGCCAGTATGAGGACCCTATCGGTGGGAGAGACCCAGTACTTC.

This clonotype was counted between two and nine times. V is TRBV7-9 and J is TRBJ1-6; 7 positions match TRBD1. The V and J ends lost 5 bases and 8 bases, in that order; junction bases with no gene match: 9. This CDR3 has 15 residues. CDR1 is SEHNR and CDR2 is FQNEAQ in the germline V gene (reference sequence). CDR3 amino acids: CASSALTGNHSPLHF. CDR3 coding DNA: TGTGCCAGCAGCGCACTGACAGGGAATCATTCACCCCTCCACTTT.

This clonotype was seen at least ten times. The J gene is TRBJ2-7, the V gene TRBV28; 15 bases align to TRBD2. J was trimmed by 12 bases and V by 8 bases; bases with no gene match: 5. Germline V lookup: CDR1 MDHEN, CDR2 SYDVKM. The CDR3 runs 12 residues. CDR3 DNA sequence: TGTGCCAGCCGGACTAGCGGGAGGGCAGGGTACTTC. This codes for CASRTSGRAGYF.

To note about this clonotype: Compared with germline, one end of the junction differs, possibly owing to a read error. This chain connects TRBV7-2 to TRBJ2-7; 9 bases line up with TRBD1. Germline lookup yields CDR1 SGHTA and CDR2 FQGNSA. There are 14 residues in the CDR3. The CDR3 nucleotides read TGTGCCAGCAGTTCACCGGGACAGGGCCACGAGCAGCACTTC. Its translation is CASSSPGQGHEQHF.

This chain connects TRBV6-5 to TRBJ2-7; no definite D call. The V and J ends lost 2 bases and 7 bases respectively, with 6 bases between them. This CDR3 contains 11 residues. Germline V lookup: CDR1 MNHEY, CDR2 SVGAGI. The CDR3 coding sequence is TGTGCCAGCAGTTACGCTGGGGAGCAGTACTTC. Translating gives CASSYAGEQYF.

The genes are TRBV5-4 and TRBJ1-2; 10 bases match TRBD1. With 5 bases clipped from V and 2 bases from J, the junction kept 6 bases outside the gene matches. The CDR3 is 15 amino acids. Germline CDR1 SGHNT, CDR2 YYREEE (reference sequence). The CDR3, as DNA: TGTGCCAGCAGGGAGGACAGGGGGGGGAACTATGGCTACACCTTC. This encodes CASREDRGGNYGYTF. The full variable domain, in which reference TRBV5-4 and TRBJ1-2 provide the parts outside the CDR3, is ETGVTQSPTHLIKTRGQQVTLRCSSQSGHNTVSWYQQALGQGPQFIFQYYREEENGRGNFPPRFSGLQFPNYSSELNVNALELDDSALYLCASREDRGGNYGYTFGSGTRLTVV.

Many counts were recorded for this clonotype. The chain carries TRBV7-2 and TRBJ1-2; D is perhaps TRBD1 (6 bases). Germline V CDR1 and CDR2: SGHTA, FQGNSA. Trimming stripped 1 base from V and 7 bases from J, with 19 bases between. This CDR3 is 16 amino acids long. The CDR3 reads CASSLDAGARVGGYTF. Here the CDR3 DNA reads TGTGCCAGCAGCTTAGATGCGGGGGCCAGGGTCGGTGGCTACACCTTC.

This clonotype occurred many times. V usage is TRBV28 and J usage is TRBJ2-7, with a weak D call TRBD2 (6 bases). This CDR3 spans 16 amino acids. V dropped 3 bases and J dropped 2 bases, with 17 bases sitting between them. Germline V gene lookup returns CDR1 MDHEN and CDR2 SYDVKM. This CDR3 is CASSLPLGTWPYEQYF. CDR3 DNA: TGTGCCAGCAGTTTGCCGCTCGGGACTTGGCCCTACGAGCAGTACTTC.

The chain employs TRBV19 and TRBJ1-4, with TRBD1 matching over 8 bases. The length of the CDR3 is 14 residues. Losses at the gene ends were 5 bases for V and 8 bases for J; bases not matched to a gene: 7. The germline gives CDR1 LNHDA, CDR2 SQIVND (reference sequence). The CDR3 region is CASSQTGEGEKLFF. CDR3 nucleotides: TGTGCCAGTAGTCAGACAGGGGAAGGGGAAAAACTGTTTTTT.

In regard to this clonotype: This may stem from a read error, because a much larger clone lies one nucleotide away. This chain links TRBV20-1 with TRBJ2-4; tentative D call: TRBD1 (6 bases). The V and J ends lost 6 bases and 5 bases respectively, with 17 bases between them. The CDR3 is 14 amino acids. The germline V gene encodes CDR1 DFQATT and CDR2 SNEGSKA (reference sequence). As DNA, the CDR3 is TGCAGTGCAAGCGGTGTGGGACACCAAAACATTCAGTACTTC. Amino acids: CSASGVGHQNIQYF.

This clonotype was seen repeatedly, ten times or more. V usage is TRBV7-2 and J usage is TRBJ2-5; no definite D call. Germline loops: CDR1 SGHTA, CDR2 FQGNSA. V lost 5 bases, J lost 4 bases, and 8 bases lay in between. The CDR3 loop spans 12 amino acids. This CDR3 is CASSTRLETQYF. In nucleotides, the CDR3 is TGTGCCAGCAGCACCCGCTTAGAGACCCAGTACTTC.

The V gene is TRBV29-1, the J gene TRBJ2-3; D may be TRBD1 (5 bases). From germline, CDR1 is SQVTM and CDR2 ANQGSEA. The germline V and J ends were trimmed by 5 bases and 2 bases, with 17 bases remaining between them. This CDR3 is built from 15 residues. The CDR3 DNA reads TGCAGCGTTCGTAGACAGCTATCATTCACAGATACGCAGTATTTT. It specifies CSVRRQLSFTDTQYF.

This clonotype was counted many times. The chain combines TRBV12-3 or TRBV12-4 with TRBJ1-5; D remains ambiguous. CDR3 length: 15 amino acids. V was cut by 1 base and J by 7 bases, with 14 bases left in between. CDR3 DNA: TGTGCCAGCAGTTTAGGGCAGATGAGAAACCAGCCCCAGCATTTT. As protein: CASSLGQMRNQPQHF.

The gene calls are TRBV19 and TRBJ2-2; D gene ambiguous. Germline V gene data show CDR1 as LNHDA and CDR2 as SQIVND (reference sequence). CDR3 length: 13 residues. Trimming removed 3 bases from V and 5 bases from J, with 7 bases in between. The CDR3 DNA reads as TGTGCCAGTAGTATTTTTGAAACCGGGGAGCTGTTTTTT. Its translation is CASSIFETGELFF.

At least ten counts were recorded for this clonotype. J is TRBJ1-2 and V is TRBV12-3 or TRBV12-4; TRBD1 matches 8 bases. The CDR3 is 14 residues long. The trim removed 2 bases at V and 3 bases at J, leaving 2 bases unmatched. The DNA for the CDR3 is TGTGCCAGCAGTTTACAGGGGGCGCACTATGGCTACACCTTC. It codes for CASSLQGAHYGYTF.

This clonotype was seen many times. The chain links TRBV20-1 to TRBJ1-2, with D perhaps TRBD1 (5 bases). Germline V gives CDR1 DFQATT, CDR2 SNEGSKA (reference sequence). V shed 3 bases and J shed 3 bases, with 11 bases lying between them. The CDR3 has 13 amino acids. This chain's CDR3 is CSASLGGDYGYTF. DNA of the CDR3: TGCAGTGCTAGTCTCGGGGGAGACTATGGCTACACCTTC.

Ten or more counts support this clonotype. CDR3 sequence reads: CASSPSGQGTYGYTF. In DNA, the CDR3 is TGTGCCAGCAGTCCCTCGGGACAGGGGACCTATGGCTACACCTTC. V is TRBV6-1 and J is TRBJ1-2, with 10 bases identical to TRBD1. The CDR3 length is 15 residues. Germline V gene data show CDR1 as MNHNS and CDR2 as SASEGT. V dropped 5 bases and J dropped 4; count of bases not matched to a gene: 7.

To note about this clonotype: Since a much larger clone is just one base distant, this may be a read error. The chain has TRBV6-1 and TRBJ1-6; D is unresolved. The CDR3 loop spans 16 amino acids. V was trimmed by 5 bases and J by 0 bases, leaving 11 bases between them. Germline CDR1 reads MNHNS; CDR2 reads SASEGT. The CDR3 nucleotides are TGTGCCAGCAGTCGGGCCGGGAGCTCCTATAATTCACCCCTCCACTTT. Translating it yields CASSRAGSSYNSPLHF.

This chain connects TRBV28 to TRBJ1-1; D unresolved. In germline, CDR1 is MDHEN, CDR2 SYDVKM. V shed 6 bases and J shed 5 bases, with 10 bases lying between them. The CDR3 is 12 amino acids. In nucleotides, the CDR3 is TGTGCCAGCAGAGTCCAGAGTACTGAAGCTTTCTTT. As protein: CASRVQSTEAFF.

The gene calls are TRBV9 and TRBJ2-7, with D perhaps matching TRBD2 (6 bases). V was pared by 3 bases and J by 5 bases, with 15 bases between. CDR3 size: 14 residues. The germline CDR1 and CDR2 sequences are SGDLS and YYNGEE. The DNA for the CDR3 is TGTGCCAGCAGCGCCGGGCCCGGGGGTGACGAGCAGTACTTC. Translation gives CASSAGPGGDEQYF. Looking up the rest from reference TRBV9 and TRBJ2-7 gives the full variable domain: DSGVTQTPKHLITATGQRVTLRCSPRSGDLSVYWYQQSLDQGLQFLIQYYNGEERAKGNILERFSAQQFPDLHSELNLSSLELGDSALYFCASSAGPGGDEQYFGPGTRLTVT.

A note on this clonotype: This may stem from a read error, because a much larger clone lies one nucleotide away. V and J are TRBV12-3 or TRBV12-4 and TRBJ1-1; D remains unclear. The CDR3 is 15 amino acids. CDR3 DNA sequence: TGTGCCAGCAGTTTGAACGGCCAACTGAACACTGGAGCTTTCTTT. The encoded protein is CASSLNGQLNTGAFF.

The rearrangement links TRBV27 to TRBJ2-2; 8 bases agree with TRBD1. The V gene end was trimmed by 4 bases and the J gene end by 6 bases; junction bases not matched to a gene: 7. CDR1 is MNHEY and CDR2 is SMNVEV in the germline V gene (reference sequence). The CDR3 covers 15 residues. CDR3 bases: TGTGCCAGCAGTTCCTCAGGGGGCGCCTCCGGGGAGCTGTTTTTT. It specifies CASSSSGGASGELFF.

In its sample, this clonotype was seen many times. The V call is TRBV6-2 or TRBV6-3, the J call TRBJ1-5, with D possibly TRBD1 on 6 matching bases. The CDR3 consists of 17 residues. Trimming removed 4 bases at V and 9 bases at J, with 25 bases between. CDR1 and CDR2 from the germline V gene are MNHEY and SVGEGT. This chain's CDR3 is CASSSHRTVFDYAPQHF. The CDR3 DNA reads TGTGCCAGCAGTTCTCACCGGACAGTTTTTGATTATGCGCCCCAGCATTTT.

This clonotype showed up many times. The chain couples TRBV3-1 to TRBJ1-1; 7 bases are a match to TRBD1. The CDR3 consists of 14 residues. From germline, CDR1 is LGHDT and CDR2 YNNKEL (reference sequence). V dropped 2 bases and J dropped 3; count of bases not matched to a gene: 3. In DNA form, the CDR3 reads TGTGCCAGCAGCCAACGGGGACAGCACACTGAAGCTTTCTTT. It encodes CASSQRGQHTEAFF.

This clonotype appeared many times. The V call is TRBV10-3, the J call TRBJ1-1; 7 nucleotides agree with TRBD1. CDR3 size: 12 residues. With V trimmed by 8 bases and J by 1 base, 1 base remained unmatched. CDR1 is ENHRY, CDR2 SYGVKD, per germline. Here the CDR3 reads CAIWTGNTEAFF. The CDR3 bases are TGTGCCATCTGGACAGGGAACACTGAAGCTTTCTTT.

This clonotype was found once. The rearrangement links TRBV11-2 to TRBJ2-7; 7 bases fit TRBD1. The germline CDR1 and CDR2 sequences are SGHAT and FQNNGV. This CDR3 region has 15 residues. The J segment lost 7 bases and the V segment lost 4 bases, leaving 13 bases of the junction unmatched. CDR3 sequence: CASSSQATGASEQYF. As DNA, the CDR3 is TGTGCCAGCAGCTCGCAAGCCACAGGGGCATCAGAGCAGTACTTC.

The rearrangement links TRBV10-3 to TRBJ2-7; tentatively, D is TRBD1 or TRBD2 (5 bases each). Germline lookup yields CDR1 ENHRY and CDR2 SYGVKD. The V and J ends lost 0 bases and 0 bases respectively, with 12 bases between them. This CDR3 is 16 amino acids long. The CDR3 region has the DNA TGTGCCATCAGTGAGTCGAGGGGTCTTAGCTCCTACGAGCAGTACTTC. Protein product: CAISESRGLSSYEQYF.

This clonotype came up many times. The CDR3 is CASRLGGRFEQYF. The CDR3 DNA follows: TGTGCCAGCAGGTTAGGGGGACGTTTCGAGCAGTACTTC. V usage is TRBV28 and J usage is TRBJ2-7; D may be TRBD1 (6 bases). Trimming stripped 6 bases from V and 6 bases from J, with 15 bases between. The CDR3 length is 13 residues. Germline CDR1 MDHEN, CDR2 SYDVKM.

J is TRBJ2-7 and V is TRBV29-1; possible D gene TRBD1, 5 bases. Germline CDR1 and CDR2: SQVTM and ANQGSEA. This CDR3 contains 14 residues. V dropped 4 bases and J dropped 7 bases, with 20 bases sitting between them. Here the CDR3 DNA reads TGCAGCGTTGGGGGCGCAGGAGCTGGCTATGAGCAGTACTTC. Its protein is CSVGGAGAGYEQYF.

This clonotype was detected only a few times. The chain links TRBV5-1 to TRBJ2-3, with D tentatively TRBD1 (6 bases). The germline CDR1 and CDR2 sequences are SGHRS and YFSETQ. With 3 bases removed from V and 2 bases from J, the gap between germline ends came to 10 bases. The CDR3 totals 14 residues. The CDR3 sequence: CASSSGQITDTQYF. For the CDR3, the DNA is TGCGCCAGCAGCTCTGGACAGATCACAGATACGCAGTATTTT.